Listed here is a single T cell receptor beta chain. CDR1 and CDR2 (germline): MNHNS, SASEGT. With 1 base clipped from V and 7 bases from J, the junction kept 3 bases outside the gene matches. The CDR3 is 15 amino acids. Assay: immunoSEQ multiplex PCR; the TCRdb copy retains only in-frame clones and omits some. In the table there are some 290,000 clones, under 90% of which are singletons. This entry is derived from a study of blood T cell repertoires in COVID-19. Across the study: Both acute and convalescent COVID-19 samples were obtained from the United States, Italy and Spain.

This receptor was taken from a woman in her thirties with COVID-19, enrolled during active disease. Specimen: peripheral blood. The genes are TRBV6-1 and TRBJ1-6; 8 bases fit TRBD1. CDR3 nucleotide sequence: TGTGCCAGCAGTGAAGGACAGGGGTGGAATTCACCCCTCCACTTT. It specifies CASSEGQGWNSPLHF.